This T cell receptor beta chain was found in a study of shared clonotypes between healthy human individuals. In the study overall: Each donor contributed plates that comprised three CD4 naive, three CD4 memory, two CD8 naive and one CD8 memory. The study, taken as a whole, reports: The authors expected sequencing depth to affect clonotype sharing among donors.

This clone was seen only a few times. No antigen is known for it. Trimming took 5 bases from V and 2 from J; bases not matched to a gene: 4. Germline CDR1 SQVTM, CDR2 ANQGSEA. CDR3 length equals 13 residues. Researchers partitioned CD4+ cells into CD45RA+ naive and CD45RA-negative memory subsets. The assay ran at deep level. Sequencing used immunoSEQ multiplex PCR; TCRdb keeps in-frame clones, though not all of them. The repertoire includes under 1,100,000 clones, approximately 78% of them detected once, and 0.6% to 0.7% sits in the top ten. The chain uses TRBV29-1 and TRBJ2-7; 9 nucleotides agree with TRBD2. The receptor was isolated from a man younger than 30 in good health. Some clones in this sample may be carry-over from other donors' samples. The sequenced sample was memory CD4+ T cells from PBMCs. Indicated subset: CD45RA-negative fraction. CDR3 in DNA: TGCAGCGTTCGACTAGCGGAGACCTACGAGCAGTACTTC. Its translation: CSVRLAETYEQYF.